This T cell receptor (beta chain) is drawn from a study of PD-L1 blockade in urothelial cancer. Study at large: Researchers found blood samples held a median of approximately 150,000 T cells.

As concerns this clone: The antigen is undetermined. Sequence at one end of the junction differs from germline and may be a read error.

Repertoires were generated with immunoSEQ multiplex PCR, while TCRdb's copy carries only in-frame clones and drops some. Of some 100,000 clones in the sample, about 91% are singletons; the top ten hold over 0.8%. Study outcomes and limitations: More expansion of tumor-associated blood clones, seen at 3 weeks, marked durable-benefit patients.

Germline CDR1 and CDR2: MNHEY and SVGAGI. The CDR3 is 12 amino acids. The receptor's source is a woman of 80 years or more with urothelial cancer. The chain joins TRBV6-5 to TRBJ2-7, with TRBD1 matching over 9 bases. The material was PBMCs, obtained around atezolizumab (anti-PD-L1) treatment. DNA for the CDR3: TGTGCCAGCAGTTCAGGACAGGGGCCCTATACTTTC. Its translation is CASSSGQGPYTF.